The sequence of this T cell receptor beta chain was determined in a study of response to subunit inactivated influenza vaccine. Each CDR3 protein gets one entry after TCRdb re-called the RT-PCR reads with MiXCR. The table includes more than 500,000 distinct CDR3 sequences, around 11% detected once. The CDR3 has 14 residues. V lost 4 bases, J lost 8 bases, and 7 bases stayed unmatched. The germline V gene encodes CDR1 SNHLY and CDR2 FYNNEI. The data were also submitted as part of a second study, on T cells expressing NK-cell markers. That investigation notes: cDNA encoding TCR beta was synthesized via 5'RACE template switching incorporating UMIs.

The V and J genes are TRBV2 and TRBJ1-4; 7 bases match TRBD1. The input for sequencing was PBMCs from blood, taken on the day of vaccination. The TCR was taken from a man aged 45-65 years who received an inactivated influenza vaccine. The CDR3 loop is CASSAQGLGEKLFF. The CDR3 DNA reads TGTGCCAGCAGTGCACAGGGGCTCGGGGAAAAACTGTTTTTT.